Each of the 9 T cell receptor beta chains below was sequenced from the same sample in a study of CD4 T cells in relation to SARS-CoV-2 and coronaviruses. The table came from immunoSEQ multiplex PCR; TCRdb's copy has only in-frame clones and leaves some out. The data hold 20,000 or so clones, with 65% to 80% observed a single time. What these receptors recognize is not known. CD4+ T cells from unexposed donors were obtained before the COVID-19 pandemic (2011-2018). After about 11 days of culture, CD4+ T cells were isolated. The sequencing sample was made of CD4+ T cells from PBMCs, cultured in vitro. Receptors originate from a human donor in good health.

The rearrangement uses TRBV9 and TRBJ1-1; a possible D gene is TRBD1 (5 bases). The CDR3 spans 13 residues. The V end was cut by 3 bases, the J end by 2 bases, with 8 bases between. Germline V gives CDR1 SGDLS, CDR2 YYNGEE. In DNA, the CDR3 is TGTGCCAGCAGCGACCAGGGTAACACTGAAGCTTTCTTT. Translated: CASSDQGNTEAFF.

A few counts support this clone. The J gene is TRBJ1-5, the V gene TRBV6-6; 7 bases are shared with TRBD1. Unmatched junction bases numbered 6, after V lost 2 bases and J lost 5 bases. CDR3 length: 15 amino acids. Germline values: CDR1 MNHNY, CDR2 SVGAGI (reference sequence). Written as DNA, the CDR3 is TGTGCCAGCAGTTACCTTCACAGGGGCGATCAGCCCCAGCATTTT. Translating gives CASSYLHRGDQPQHF.

The V call is TRBV7-9, the J call TRBJ2-1, with 12 positions matching TRBD1. Germline lookup yields CDR1 SEHNR and CDR2 FQNEAQ (reference sequence). V dropped 1 base and J dropped 7; count of bases not matched to a gene: 5. The CDR3 is 16 residues long. In DNA, the CDR3 is TGTGCCAGCAGCTTAGAGCCGGGACAGGGGGCGAATGAGCAGTTCTTC. Its translation is CASSLEPGQGANEQFF. Full variable domain (outside the CDR3, taken from reference TRBV7-9 and TRBJ2-1): DTGVSQNPRHKITKRGQNVTFRCDPISEHNRLYWYRQTLGQGPEFLTYFQNEAQLEKSRLLSDRFSAERPKGSFSTLEIQRTEQGDSAMYLCASSLEPGQGANEQFFGPGTRLTVL.

This clone was found once. The V and J genes are TRBV28 and TRBJ1-2, with D possibly TRBD1 on 5 matching bases. Per the germline V gene, CDR1 is MDHEN and CDR2 is SYDVKM. The CDR3 is 14 residues long. Trimming left V 4 bases short and J 3 bases short, with 12 bases between. The CDR3 loop reads CASSSTGTDYGYTF. The CDR3 DNA follows: TGTGCCAGCAGTTCAACCGGGACCGACTATGGCTACACCTTC.

The chain combines TRBV20-1 with TRBJ1-2; D gene uncertain. Trimming left V 3 bases short and J 3 bases short, with 14 bases between. The CDR3 is 14 amino acids. The V gene's germline CDR1 is DFQATT and CDR2 SNEGSKA (reference sequence). The CDR3 region has the DNA TGCAGTGCTAGTCCGGGTAGGGTCGACTATGGCTACACCTTC. Its translation: CSASPGRVDYGYTF.

This clone was found a few times. J is TRBJ2-7 and V is TRBV5-4, with 8 bases matching TRBD2. With V trimmed by 1 base and J by 3 bases, 3 bases remained unmatched. Germline values: CDR1 SGHNT, CDR2 YYREEE (reference sequence). CDR3 size: 14 residues. CDR3 amino acids: CASSLIAGSYEQYF. In nucleotides, the CDR3 is TGTGCCAGCAGCTTGATAGCGGGAAGCTACGAGCAGTACTTC.

This chain links TRBV18 with TRBJ2-1; D unresolved. V lost 2 bases, J lost 1 base, and 9 bases lay in between. Germline V lookup: CDR1 KGHSH, CDR2 LQKENI. The CDR3 has 15 residues. CDR3 DNA sequence: TGTGCCAGCTCACCAGGAGCGAATTCCTACAATGAGCAGTTCTTC. As protein: CASSPGANSYNEQFF. The whole variable domain, remainder taken from reference TRBV18 and TRBJ2-1, is NAGVMQNPRHLVRRRGQEARLRCSPMKGHSHVYWYRQLPEEGLKFMVYLQKENIIDESGMPKERFSAEFPKEGPSILRIQQVVRGDSAAYFCASSPGANSYNEQFFGPGTRLTVL.

In this sample, this clone turned up a few times. The CDR3: CASSQDWSSEKLFF. The CDR3 region has the DNA TGTGCCAGCAGCCAAGATTGGTCATCCGAAAAACTGTTTTTT. This chain uses TRBV3-1 (or the pseudogene TRBV3-2) with TRBJ1-4; D remains unclear. The length of the CDR3 is 14 residues. The germline V gene encodes CDR1 LGHDT and CDR2 YNNKEL (reference sequence). The V end lost 0 bases, the J end lost 8 bases, and 10 bases lay between the germline ends.

This rearrangement joins TRBV9 to TRBJ2-2, with TRBD1 matching 7 bases. Trimming at V came to 0 bases and at J to 2 bases, leaving 1 base not matched to a gene. The CDR3 has 15 amino acids. Germline V gives CDR1 SGDLS, CDR2 YYNGEE. CDR3 loop: CASSVGTGNTGELFF. In DNA, the CDR3 is TGTGCCAGCAGCGTAGGGACAGGTAACACCGGGGAGCTGTTTTTT.